This T cell receptor (beta chain) originates from a study of CD8 T cells in Susac syndrome. Random hexamers were used to reverse transcribe an amount of about 0.45 to 1 ug RNA. Coverage of TCR beta CDR3 amplification by immunoSEQ multiplex PCR extended to 54 Vbeta and 13 Jbeta. TCRdb re-called the immunoSEQ multiplex PCR reads with MiXCR, one entry per CDR3 protein. In the table there are about 280,000 distinct CDR3 sequences, 85% of which are singletons. V lost 5 bases and J lost 5; bases outside the gene matches: 14. In germline, CDR1 is MGHRA, CDR2 YSYEKL. The CDR3 spans 17 residues. This clonotype was sampled from a human donor with multiple sclerosis. The sequencing sample was made of CD8+ T cells from PBMCs. The V gene is TRBV4-1, the J gene TRBJ2-1; 8 bases map to TRBD2. The CDR3 DNA reads TGCGCCAGCAGCGGGGACGTTGGACTAGCTTGGGACAATGAGCAGTTCTTC. It codes for CASSGDVGLAWDNEQFF.